A single sample gave rise to the 16 T cell receptor beta chains below, sequenced in a study of tissue T cells after allogeneic stem cell transplantation. Data came from immunoSEQ multiplex PCR; TCRdb stores just in-frame clones and leaves some out. The repertoire holds about 26,000 clones, with about 90% as singletons. The source material was blood, sampled before transplantation. The receptors here all came from a male donor at least 60 years old who later had graft-versus-host disease after an allogeneic stem cell transplant.

The chain combines TRBV4-2 with TRBJ2-3; 10 bases align to TRBD2. The germline CDR1 and CDR2 sequences are LGHNA and YNFKEQ. The CDR3 sequence is 14 residues long. The ends lost 3 bases at V and 5 bases at J; junction bases unmatched: 2. The CDR3 sequence is CASSQGTSEDTQYF. The CDR3 nucleotides read TGTGCCAGCAGCCAGGGGACTAGCGAAGATACGCAGTATTTT.

The rearrangement joins TRBV10-1 to TRBJ1-5; D gene uncertain. Germline-derived CDR1 and CDR2 are WNHNN and SYGVQD (reference sequence). V was clipped by 0 bases and J by 0 bases, with 6 bases between them. The length of the CDR3 is 15 residues. The CDR3 sequence is CASSESVGSNQPQHF. CDR3 DNA: TGCGCCAGCAGTGAGTCGGTCGGTAGCAATCAGCCCCAGCATTTT.

As regards this clone: One end of the junction fails to match germline, which may point to a read error. The J gene is TRBJ2-2, the V gene TRBV6-2 or TRBV6-3; no firm D call. Germline CDR1 and CDR2: MNHEY and SVGEGT. The CDR3 is 15 amino acids. For the CDR3, the DNA is TGTGCCAGCAGTCACTCAAGGTTGAACACCGGGGAGCTGTTTTTT. This translates into CASSHSRLNTGELFF.

This clone was found a few times. V usage is TRBV18 and J usage is TRBJ1-3, with 8 bases matching TRBD1. The CDR3 runs to 14 residues. Germline lookup yields CDR1 KGHSH and CDR2 LQKENI. V shed 1 base, J shed 6 bases, and the junction held 2 bases outside the gene matches. The CDR3 DNA sequence: TGTGCCAGCTCACCACGGGACAGGTCAAACACCATATATTTT. It yields the protein CASSPRDRSNTIYF.

The chain recombines TRBV6-5 with TRBJ2-5; possibly TRBD1 or TRBD2 for D (5 bases each). Per the germline V gene, CDR1 is MNHEY and CDR2 is SVGAGI. The CDR3 is 15 amino acids. Deletions cut 2 bases from V and 0 bases from J, with 10 bases between. CDR3 sequence: CASSYGWGYQETQYF. CDR3 DNA sequence: TGTGCCAGCAGTTACGGATGGGGGTACCAAGAGACCCAGTACTTC.

This sequence joins TRBV30 and TRBJ2-6, with D hard to call. This CDR3 is built from 16 residues. V dropped 7 bases and J dropped 0 bases, with 16 bases sitting between them. Germline V gene sequence: CDR1 GTSNPN, CDR2 SVGIG (reference sequence). The CDR3 protein is CAFSSGPSSGANVLTF. The CDR3 DNA sequence: TGTGCCTTCTCCTCTGGACCAAGCTCTGGGGCCAACGTCCTGACTTTC.

Written as DNA, the CDR3 is TGTGCCAGCAGCAGAAGCCAGACGGGCTCCGGCTACACCTTC. Amino acid sequence: CASSRSQTGSGYTF. This chain connects TRBV11-2 to TRBJ1-2; D remains ambiguous. The germline gives CDR1 SGHAT, CDR2 FQNNGV. The CDR3 length is 14 residues. With 5 bases removed from V and 8 bases from J, the gap between germline ends came to 18 bases. The complete variable domain, with remaining parts taken from reference TRBV11-2 and TRBJ1-2, reads EAGVAQSPRYKIIEKRQSVAFWCNPISGHATLYWYQQILGQGPKLLIQFQNNGVVDDSQLPKDRFSAERLKGVDSTLKIQPAKLEDSAVYLCASSRSQTGSGYTFGSGTRLTVV.

The J gene is TRBJ2-1, the V gene TRBV4-3; D uncertain. V gave up 1 base and J gave up 3 bases, with 7 bases separating them. The CDR3 loop spans 14 amino acids. Germline values: CDR1 LGHNA, CDR2 YSLEER. The CDR3 DNA is TGCGCCAGCAGCCAAGGGCCCAACTACAATGAGCAGTTCTTC. Its protein is CASSQGPNYNEQFF.

The chain uses TRBV11-3 and TRBJ2-7, with TRBD1 matching 9 bases. The germline gives CDR1 SGHNT, CDR2 YENEEA. Germline trimming cut 2 bases from V and 4 bases from J; bases unmatched to any gene: 6. The CDR3 is 15 amino acids. The CDR3 region has the DNA TGTGCCAGCAGCTTATCACAGGGGGCTGTATACGAGCAGTACTTC. Translating it yields CASSLSQGAVYEQYF.

The rearrangement uses TRBV6-5 and TRBJ1-1; 7 nucleotides match TRBD1. Germline V gives CDR1 MNHEY, CDR2 SVGAGI. The CDR3 length is 16 residues. V lost 0 bases, J lost 3 bases, and 7 bases stayed unmatched. In DNA, the CDR3 is TGTGCCAGCAGTTACTCCCTTTGGACAGGCTACACTGAAGCTTTCTTT. Translated, it gives CASSYSLWTGYTEAFF.

The J gene is TRBJ2-3, the V gene TRBV5-4; 8 nucleotides match TRBD1. Germline assignment: CDR1 SGHNT and CDR2 YYREEE (reference sequence). V was pared by 0 bases and J by 6 bases, with 9 bases of the junction left unmatched. The CDR3 consists of 16 residues. The CDR3 DNA sequence: TGTGCCAGCAGCTTGGACTGGGCAGGGGGCGCCGATACGCAGTATTTT. It codes for CASSLDWAGGADTQYF. Variable domain in full (rest from reference TRBV5-4 and TRBJ2-3): ETGVTQSPTHLIKTRGQQVTLRCSSQSGHNTVSWYQQALGQGPQFIFQYYREEENGRGNFPPRFSGLQFPNYSSELNVNALELDDSALYLCASSLDWAGGADTQYFGPGTRLTVL.

J is TRBJ2-3 and V is TRBV28; TRBD2 matches at 11 bases. Trimming removed 6 bases from V and 3 bases from J; junction bases left unmatched: 8. CDR3 length: 16 residues. Per the germline V gene, CDR1 is MDHEN and CDR2 is SYDVKM. Written as DNA, the CDR3 is TGTGCCAGCAGACCCCTACTAGCGGGAGCAACAGATACGCAGTATTTT. Encoded protein: CASRPLLAGATDTQYF.

The chain employs TRBV5-1 and TRBJ2-5; D is possibly TRBD1 (6 bases). Germline-derived CDR1 and CDR2 are SGHRS and YFSETQ. V lost 1 base and J 4 bases, leaving 11 bases between the germline ends. The CDR3 consists of 14 residues. As DNA, the CDR3 is TGCGCCAGCAGCTTGTTACAGGGTACAGAGACCCAGTACTTC. Encoded protein: CASSLLQGTETQYF.

The rearrangement links TRBV19 to TRBJ1-1; perhaps TRBD1 as D (5 bases). V was cut by 6 bases and J by 8 bases, with 10 bases left in between. This CDR3 is built from 11 residues. The germline V gene has CDR1 LNHDA and CDR2 SQIVND (reference sequence). Written as DNA, the CDR3 is TGTGCCAGTAGAGGGGTCGGGGAAGCTTTCTTT. It specifies CASRGVGEAFF.

This clone was detected once. V usage is TRBV7-2 and J usage is TRBJ1-5, with a possible D match to TRBD1 (5 bases). Trimming cost V 5 bases and J 0 bases, with 14 bases left between them. The CDR3 has 16 amino acids. Germline V gene lookup returns CDR1 SGHTA and CDR2 FQGNSA. As DNA, the CDR3 is TGTGCCAGCAGCCGTGGGACGGCGAATAGCAATCAGCCCCAGCATTTT. Translating gives CASSRGTANSNQPQHF.

This chain uses TRBV5-1 with TRBJ2-7; possible D gene TRBD1, 6 bases. Deletions cut 3 bases from V and 5 bases from J, with 9 bases between. Germline CDR1 SGHRS, CDR2 YFSETQ. The CDR3 length is 12 residues. CDR3: CASSYQGHEQYF. In nucleotides, the CDR3 is TGCGCCAGCAGCTACCAGGGGCACGAGCAGTACTTC.